The sequence of this T cell receptor beta chain was determined in a study of blood T cell repertoires in COVID-19. Per the authors' pipeline: Reference gene primer amplification in the assay estimated nucleated cell counts. Assay: immunoSEQ multiplex PCR; the TCRdb copy retains only in-frame clones and omits some. The DNA gave D and trimming, while V, J and clone size come from that table. The sample records 130,000 to 150,000 clones, approximately 87% being singletons. The V and J ends lost 7 bases and 5 bases respectively, with 14 bases between them. Germline V lookup: CDR1 SNHLY, CDR2 FYNNEI. This CDR3 comprises 13 residues.

This chain joins TRBV2 and TRBJ2-5; possible D gene TRBD2, 5 bases. Sequencing was done on a sample of PBMCs or T cells enriched from blood (not recorded which). The TCR sequence derives from a man in his 60s who had recovered from COVID-19. CDR3 coding DNA: TGTGCCAGCAACGCCGGGATTCGGGAGACCCAGTACTTC. This encodes CASNAGIRETQYF.